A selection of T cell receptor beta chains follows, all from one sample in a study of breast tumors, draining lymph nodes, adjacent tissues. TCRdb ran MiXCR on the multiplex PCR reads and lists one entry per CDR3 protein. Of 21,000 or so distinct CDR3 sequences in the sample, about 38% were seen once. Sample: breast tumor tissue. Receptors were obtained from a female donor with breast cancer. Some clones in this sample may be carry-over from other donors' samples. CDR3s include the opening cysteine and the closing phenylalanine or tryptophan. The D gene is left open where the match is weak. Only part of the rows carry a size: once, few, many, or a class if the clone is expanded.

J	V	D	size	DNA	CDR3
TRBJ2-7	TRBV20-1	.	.	TGCAGTGCTGGGACCGGGACATCCTACGAGCAGTACTTC	CSAGTGTSYEQYF
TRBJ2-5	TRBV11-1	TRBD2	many	TGTGCCAGCAGCTTCCGGACTAGCGGGGGCCAAGAGACCCAGTACTTC	CASSFRTSGGQETQYF
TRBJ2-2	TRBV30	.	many	TGTGCCTGGACTCAGGGACTTGGGACCGGGGAGCTGTTTTTT	CAWTQGLGTGELFF
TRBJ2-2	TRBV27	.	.	TGTGCCAGCAGCCCCCAGGATACGAACACCGGGGAGCTGTTTTTT	CASSPQDTNTGELFF
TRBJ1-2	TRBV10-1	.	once	TGCGCCAGCAGTGAGTCGGCCAGGGGAGGCTACACCTTC	CASSESARGGYTF
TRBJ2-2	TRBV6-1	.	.	TGTGCCAGCAGTGGACGGGTGAACACCGGGGAGCTGTTTTTT	CASSGRVNTGELFF
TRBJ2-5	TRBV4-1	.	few	TGCGCCAGCAGCCAGCCCAGGGACGGGGAGACCCAGTACTTC	CASSQPRDGETQYF
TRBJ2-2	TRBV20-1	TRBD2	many	TGCAGTGCTAGCGGGAGGCCGAACACCGGGGAGCTGTTTTTT	CSASGRPNTGELFF
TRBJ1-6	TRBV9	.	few	TGTGCCAGCAGCGTAGAACCAGGACCGAATTCACCCCTCCACTTT	CASSVEPGPNSPLHF
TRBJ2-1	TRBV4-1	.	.	TGCGCCAGCAGCCAAGAAACAGGCATCGGGGAATACAATGAGCAGTTCTTC	CASSQETGIGEYNEQFF
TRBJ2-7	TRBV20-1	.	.	TGCAGTGCTAGTAGTCAGACCACCTACGAGCAGTACTTC	CSASSQTTYEQYF
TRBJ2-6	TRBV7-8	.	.	TGTGCCAGCAGCTTAGGGAGTTACGGGGAGAACGTCCTGACTTTC	CASSLGSYGENVLTF
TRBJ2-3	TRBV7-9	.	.	TGTGCCAGCAGCTCCTCTAGGGGAAGCACAGATACGCAGTATTTT	CASSSSRGSTDTQYF
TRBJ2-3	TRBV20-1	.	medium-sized	TGCAGTGCTAGGCCGGGCTCCCGGGAATTGAGTCCAGATACGCAGTATTTT	CSARPGSRELSPDTQYF
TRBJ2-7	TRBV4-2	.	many	TGTGCCAGCAGCCAAGATGCGGGAAGCGTGTACGAGCAGTACTTC	CASSQDAGSVYEQYF
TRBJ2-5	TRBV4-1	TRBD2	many	TGCGCCAGCAGCCAAGTGACTAGCGGGAGTGTTAAGACCCAGTACTTC	CASSQVTSGSVKTQYF
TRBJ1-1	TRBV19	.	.	TGTGCCAGTAGTTACGGGGTTGAAGGGTACACTGAAGCTTTCTTT	CASSYGVEGYTEAFF
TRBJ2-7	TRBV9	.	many	TGTGCCAGCAGCGTAGAGACCGTAGGTGGCGGCGAGCAGTACTTC	CASSVETVGGGEQYF
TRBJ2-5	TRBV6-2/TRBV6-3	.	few	TGTGCCAGCAGCTCGACGGGGATCGCGGAGACCCAGTACTTC	CASSSTGIAETQYF
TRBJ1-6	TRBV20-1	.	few	TGCAGTGCTAGAAGGTTCCAGGGGAATTCACCCCTCCACTTT	CSARRFQGNSPLHF
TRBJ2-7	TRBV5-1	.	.	TGCGCCAGTAGCTTGGCCGAGGAGGGCACCCCCTCCTACGAGCAGTACTTC	CASSLAEEGTPSYEQYF
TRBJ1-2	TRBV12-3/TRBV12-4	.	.	TGTGCCAGCAGTTTATCCCGTGCGGAAACTAGCTACACCTTC	CASSLSRAETSYTF
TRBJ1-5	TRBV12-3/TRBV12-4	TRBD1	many	TGTGCCAGCAGTTTGACAGGGATTCAGCCCCAGCATTTT	CASSLTGIQPQHF
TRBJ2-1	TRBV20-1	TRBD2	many	TGCAGTGCTAGGCCGGGACTAGCGGGACTTGAGCAGTTCTTC	CSARPGLAGLEQFF
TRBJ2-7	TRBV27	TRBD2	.	TGTGCCAGCAGTTTAAAGGGACTAGGGTACGAGCAGTACTTC	CASSLKGLGYEQYF
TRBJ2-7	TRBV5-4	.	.	TGTGCCAGCAGCTCAAGAGAGGGAGCGGGTCAAACCCACGAGCAGTACTTC	CASSSREGAGQTHEQYF
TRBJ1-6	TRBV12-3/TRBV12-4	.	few	TGTGCCAGCAGTCCCCTGGGTTCGGGTTCACCCCTCCACTTT	CASSPLGSGSPLHF
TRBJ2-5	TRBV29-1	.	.	TGCAGCGTTGAGGACCAGCCCTCGGAGACCCAGTACTTC	CSVEDQPSETQYF
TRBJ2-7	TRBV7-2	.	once	TGTGCCTGCAGCTTAAGGACGGGCGAGCAGTACTTC	CACSLRTGEQYF
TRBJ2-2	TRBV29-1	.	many	TGCAGCGGGGGCTCGAACACCGGGGAGCTGTTTTTT	CSGGSNTGELFF
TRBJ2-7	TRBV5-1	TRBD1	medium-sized	TGCGCCAGCAGCGACGGGACAGGGGCCTACGAGCAGTACTTC	CASSDGTGAYEQYF
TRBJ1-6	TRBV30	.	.	TGTGCCTGGAGTGTTTGGTCGGCAGGCCAAAATAATTCACCCCTCCACTTT	CAWSVWSAGQNNSPLHF
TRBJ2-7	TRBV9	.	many	TGTGCCAGCAGCGTAGGAGGTGGGTACATGTACGAGCAGTACTTC	CASSVGGGYMYEQYF
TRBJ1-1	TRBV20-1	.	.	TGCAGTGCTAGATGGGGAGGGGGGAACACTGAAGCTTTCTTT	CSARWGGGNTEAFF
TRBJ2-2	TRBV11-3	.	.	TGTGCCAGCAGACAGGGAGGGACCGGGGAGCTGTTTTTT	CASRQGGTGELFF
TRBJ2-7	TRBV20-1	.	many	TGCAGTGCTAGCTTTGAGGGAGTGGCGGTAGAGCAGTACTTC	CSASFEGVAVEQYF
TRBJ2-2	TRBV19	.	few	TGTGCCAGTAGTACTGAGGGACGGCAGAACACCGGGGAGCTGTTTTTT	CASSTEGRQNTGELFF